Below, one TCR beta chain is given with its context. Its antigen is currently unknown. CDR3 size: 16 residues. Germline V gene sequence: CDR1 MNHEY, CDR2 SVGAGI. V was pared by 0 bases and J by 2 bases, with 8 bases between. Researchers attached unique molecular identifiers to individual cDNA molecules. One entry per CDR3 protein results from TCRdb running MiXCR on the 5' RACE reads. The repertoire has over 45,000 distinct CDR3 sequences, 4.5% to 7% of them found once; the top ten carry around 4.1%. This sample is drawn from a study of early T cells in non-severe SARS-CoV-2 infection. Across the whole study: RNA in bulk from unsorted whole blood was sequenced, and chains were unpaired. Study findings and constraints: The study's VDJdb matching favored anti-spike CD8 responses and missed private and CD4 specificities.

The material sequenced was whole blood. The TCR sequence derives from an adult who was a healthcare worker with PCR-confirmed SARS-CoV-2 infection or an uninfected control (not recorded which). The chain is built from TRBV6-5 and TRBJ2-6; a possible D gene is TRBD2 (6 bases). CDR3 coding DNA: TGTGCCAGCAGTTACTCGGGCGGGACTGGGGCCAACGTCCTGACTTTC. It encodes CASSYSGGTGANVLTF.